This TCR beta chain was observed in a study of blood T cell repertoires in COVID-19. At the level of the study: Italy, Spain and the United States were the sources of the convalescent and acute COVID-19 samples.

Study processing details: Amplification from reference gene primers served as the basis for estimated nucleated cell counts. Only in-frame clones appear in the TCRdb table, and some are missing; sequencing was by immunoSEQ multiplex PCR. The DNA gave D and trimming, while V, J and clone size come from that table. The sample carries about 87,000 clones, roughly 76% recorded once. The CDR3 extends over 15 amino acids. This clone was picked up many times. The receptor was isolated from a woman in her forties or fifties with acute or convalescent COVID-19. V is TRBV21-1 and J is TRBJ1-5; TRBD1 is the table's D call, not checked against the DNA. TRBV21-1 corresponds to a pseudogene. Sequencing input: peripheral blood. CDR3 sequence reads: CASSKGKAGDQPQHF. CDR3 nucleotides: TGTGCCAGCAGCAAAGGAAAGGCAGGGGACCAGCCCCAGCATTTT.